These 20 T cell receptor beta chains originate from one sample sequenced in a study of PD-1 blockade in mismatch repair-deficient tumors (dated by TCRdb to about 2017). The library was generated by the immunoSEQ multiplex PCR assay. TCRdb retrieved this table from immuneACCESS and kept in-frame rearrangements only. Not all clones are present; in checked studies, unresolved V genes account for under half, and no reason is known for the remainder. A total of 15,000 to 20,000 clones appear in this sample, roughly 84% of them only once. 15% to 20% of the sample belongs to the ten largest clones. In the paper's terms, the time point label means: peripheral blood before pembrolizumab. The input for sequencing was PBMCs, taken before pembrolizumab treatment. All receptors derive from an adult with mismatch repair-deficient cancer.

The rearrangement links TRBV2 to TRBJ1-2, with D unresolved. The germline gives CDR1 SNHLY, CDR2 FYNNEI. The CDR3 length is 12 residues. The V and J ends lost 3 bases and 7 bases respectively, with 9 bases between them. CDR3 nucleotide sequence: TGTGCCAGCAGTGATTTGGGAGGTGGCTACACCTTC. Protein sequence: CASSDLGGGYTF.

The chain joins TRBV4-1 to TRBJ2-7; 8 nucleotides match TRBD1. This CDR3 has 14 amino acids. The ends lost 5 bases at V and 6 bases at J; junction bases unmatched: 9. Germline CDR1 is MGHRA and CDR2 is YSYEKL. The CDR3 nucleotides read TGCGCCAGCAGCTCAGCGCAGGGGGCGGTCGAGCAGTACTTC. As protein: CASSSAQGAVEQYF.

J is TRBJ2-3 and V is TRBV27, with a tentative D call TRBD2 (6 bases). V dropped 5 bases and J dropped 8 bases, with 17 bases sitting between them. The length of the CDR3 is 14 residues. The V gene's germline CDR1 is MNHEY and CDR2 SMNVEV (reference sequence). CDR3 amino acids: CASSQATRLGTQYF. The CDR3 DNA is TGTGCCAGCAGTCAAGCCACCCGACTAGGTACGCAGTATTTT.

V and J are TRBV19 and TRBJ2-2; possible D gene TRBD1, 6 bases. Deletions cut 1 base from V and 0 bases from J, with 6 bases between. Germline CDR1 reads LNHDA; CDR2 reads SQIVND (reference sequence). This CDR3 comprises 15 residues. CDR3 loop: CASSIGTANTGELFF. CDR3 bases: TGTGCCAGTAGTATAGGGACAGCGAACACCGGGGAGCTGTTTTTT.

The V and J genes are TRBV7-6 and TRBJ1-1; a possible D gene is TRBD1 (6 bases). The CDR3 runs 16 residues. Germline V CDR1 and CDR2: SGHVS, FNYEAQ. V lost 0 bases and J lost 1, with 12 bases in between. DNA for the CDR3: TGTGCCAGCAGCTTAGCCGGGGGGGCTTGGAACACTGAAGCTTTCTTT. Amino acid sequence: CASSLAGGAWNTEAFF.

The chain couples TRBV11-2 to TRBJ2-7; D is ambiguous. This CDR3 comprises 15 residues. Germline V gene data show CDR1 as SGHAT and CDR2 as FQNNGV. V gave up 0 bases and J gave up 0 bases, with 9 bases separating them. CDR3 nucleotides: TGTGCCAGCAGCTTAGAGGCAGGAAGCTCCTACGAGCAGTACTTC. It is translated as CASSLEAGSSYEQYF.

This clone occurred once. The chain links TRBV20-1 to TRBJ2-7; D may be TRBD2 (6 bases). CDR3 length equals 11 residues. V was trimmed by 3 bases and J by 7 bases, leaving 10 bases between them. CDR1 and CDR2 from the germline V gene are DFQATT and SNEGSKA (reference sequence). In DNA, the CDR3 is TGCAGTGCTAGTCTAGCGTCGGAGCAGTACTTC. This sequence encodes CSASLASEQYF.

This chain uses TRBV9 with TRBJ2-3, with 10 bases lining up with TRBD2. After removal of 0 bases from V and 6 bases from J, the junction contained 16 bases not matched to a gene. CDR3 length equals 19 residues. In germline, CDR1 is SGDLS, CDR2 YYNGEE. The CDR3 sequence is CASSVGLAGYSGRMDTQYF. In DNA, the CDR3 is TGTGCCAGCAGCGTAGGACTAGCGGGCTACTCGGGTAGGATGGATACGCAGTATTTT. Filled out from reference TRBV9 and TRBJ2-3, the complete variable domain reads DSGVTQTPKHLITATGQRVTLRCSPRSGDLSVYWYQQSLDQGLQFLIQYYNGEERAKGNILERFSAQQFPDLHSELNLSSLELGDSALYFCASSVGLAGYSGRMDTQYFGPGTRLTVL.

This clone came up once. The chain links TRBV5-5 to TRBJ1-3; 10 nucleotides agree with TRBD1. Germline CDR1 is SGHKS and CDR2 is YYEKEE (reference sequence). J lost 0 bases, V lost 3 bases, and 6 bases had no gene match. This CDR3 is 17 amino acids long. The CDR3 region is CASSSSGTGASGNTIYF. In DNA, the CDR3 is TGTGCCAGCAGCTCCTCCGGGACAGGGGCCTCTGGAAACACCATATATTTT.

The chain recombines TRBV7-9 with TRBJ2-3; 14 positions agree with TRBD2. This CDR3 has 15 amino acids. Germline V gene sequence: CDR1 SEHNR, CDR2 FQNEAQ (reference sequence). V shed 9 bases and J 3 bases; nucleotides not matched to a gene: 5. In DNA form, the CDR3 reads TGTGCCAGTGAAAGACTAGCGGGAGGGACAGATACGCAGTATTTT. Protein product: CASERLAGGTDTQYF.

J is TRBJ2-4 and V is TRBV6-5; D perhaps matches TRBD1 (6 bases). The ends were cut back, 1 base at V and 6 bases at J, with 13 bases in the middle. This CDR3 region has 15 residues. The germline V gene encodes CDR1 MNHEY and CDR2 SVGAGI. CDR3 nucleotide sequence: TGTGCCAGCAGTTACTTACGGGGACAAAGAAACATTCAGTACTTC. This encodes CASSYLRGQRNIQYF.

The chain has TRBV19 and TRBJ1-1; D not certain. The germline V and J ends were trimmed by 0 bases and 3 bases, with 8 bases remaining between them. The CDR3 is 14 residues long. Germline assignment: CDR1 LNHDA and CDR2 SQIVND (reference sequence). CDR3 loop: CASSIDQVDTEAFF. The DNA for the CDR3 is TGTGCCAGTAGTATAGATCAGGTGGACACTGAAGCTTTCTTT.

The V call is TRBV29-1, the J call TRBJ2-2, with TRBD2 matching 12 bases. The germline V gene encodes CDR1 SQVTM and CDR2 ANQGSEA. CDR3 length: 16 residues. The V gene end was trimmed by 0 bases and the J gene end by 5 bases; junction bases not matched to a gene: 4. The CDR3 reads CSVEDPTSGSTGELFF. CDR3 DNA: TGCAGCGTTGAAGATCCGACTAGCGGGAGTACCGGGGAGCTGTTTTTT.

The chain recombines TRBV10-1 with TRBJ2-2, with D perhaps TRBD2 (5 bases). Germline V CDR1 and CDR2: WNHNN, SYGVQD (reference sequence). CDR3 length: 15 amino acids. V lost 2 bases, J lost 2 bases, and 9 bases lay in between. DNA of the CDR3: TGCGCCAGCAGTGAGACCGGAGGCAACACCGGGGAGCTGTTTTTT. Amino acids: CASSETGGNTGELFF.

This chain links TRBV6-1 with TRBJ2-1, with 8 bases matching TRBD2. The V gene end was trimmed by 4 bases and the J gene end by 14 bases; junction bases not matched to a gene: 10. The CDR3 length is 13 residues. Germline V CDR1 and CDR2: MNHNS, SASEGT. The CDR3 DNA reads TGTGCCAGCAGTGGAGACCTTTCCGGGAGGGAGTTCTTC. Its protein is CASSGDLSGREFF.

The gene calls are TRBV28 and TRBJ2-3; weak D call: TRBD2 (5 bases). The CDR3 consists of 13 residues. Germline CDR1 is MDHEN and CDR2 is SYDVKM. V was shortened by 5 bases and J by 6 bases, with 12 bases between the two germline ends. CDR3: CASSTIRGDTQYF. The CDR3 region has the DNA TGTGCCAGCAGTACGATCAGAGGGGATACGCAGTATTTT.

Details on this clone: Since no conserved phenylalanine or tryptophan closes the CDR3, a read error is the likely cause. The DNA is omitted, as the CDR3 cannot be located on it reliably, and the CDR3 follows TCRdb's listing. The J gene is TRBJ2-7, the V gene TRBV6-1; no DNA check was done on the table's D call, TRBD2. The germline V gene has CDR1 MNHNS and CDR2 SASEGT. The length of the CDR3 is 13 amino acids, counting both ends. This chain's CDR3 is CASSEAGTRMLEC.

This clone occurred a few times. The genes are TRBV27 and TRBJ1-5; 7 bases match TRBD1. Per germline, CDR1 MNHEY and CDR2 SMNVEV (reference sequence). V trimming: 6 bases; J trimming: 4 bases; junction bases outside the gene matches: 9. This CDR3 contains 15 residues. Here the CDR3 reads CASSPQGGRNQPQHF. The CDR3 DNA reads TGTGCCAGCAGCCCCCAGGGGGGAAGGAATCAGCCCCAGCATTTT.

This clone was seen just once. V is TRBV7-9 and J is TRBJ2-1; D gene uncertain. CDR1 SEHNR and CDR2 FQNEAQ come from the germline V gene (reference sequence). This CDR3 region has 13 residues. The V and J ends lost 1 base and 7 bases respectively, with 8 bases between them. The CDR3 spells CASSLDGFNEQFF. CDR3 DNA: TGTGCCAGCAGCTTAGACGGTTTTAATGAGCAGTTCTTC.

The chain combines TRBV7-9 with TRBJ2-5; 8 bases align to TRBD1. With 1 base clipped from V and 5 bases from J, the junction kept 9 bases outside the gene matches. The CDR3 totals 16 residues. Germline V gives CDR1 SEHNR, CDR2 FQNEAQ (reference sequence). The CDR3 DNA reads TGTGCCAGCAGCTTAGATCACAGGGGGTCTCGGGAGACCCAGTACTTC. Amino acid sequence: CASSLDHRGSRETQYF.